These T cell receptor beta chains were read from a single sample in a study of radiotherapy plus CTLA-4 blockade in lung cancer. This table comes from immunoSEQ multiplex PCR, and its TCRdb copy is limited to in-frame clones, with some not included. The data show 30,000 to 40,000 clones, around 85% seen once. Sequenced material: peripheral blood, taken from a patient treated with radiotherapy plus ipilimumab. These receptors originate from a human donor with non-small cell lung cancer who had stable disease on radiotherapy plus ipilimumab. The CDR3 runs from the conserved cysteine through the conserved F or W. The order of the fields is CDR3 protein, V gene, D gene, CDR3 length, J gene. D genes are given only for firm matches.

CDR3: CASSGPGQYNEQFF; V: TRBV6-1; D: TRBD1; length: 14; J: TRBJ2-1
CDR3: CASSFGTDAYEQYF; V: TRBV5-1; D: -; length: 14; J: TRBJ2-7
CDR3: CASSEVASGRSLRETQYF; V: TRBV2; D: TRBD2; length: 18; J: TRBJ2-5
CDR3: CASSLGDYYEQYF; V: TRBV7-2; D: TRBD2; length: 13; J: TRBJ2-7
CDR3: CASSSSSGLQADTQYF; V: TRBV5-6; D: TRBD2; length: 16; J: TRBJ2-3
CDR3: CASASKGAAGAHYGYTF; V: TRBV28; D: -; length: 17; J: TRBJ1-2
CDR3: CASTLAPEQYF; V: TRBV5-4; D: -; length: 11; J: TRBJ2-5
CDR3: CASSGSTSGSFYTGELFF; V: TRBV25-1; D: TRBD2; length: 18; J: TRBJ2-2
CDR3: CASSLSRGQGSYEQYF; V: TRBV27; D: TRBD1; length: 16; J: TRBJ2-7
CDR3: CATSRDGTTGFAFF; V: TRBV15; D: TRBD1; length: 14; J: TRBJ1-1
CDR3: CASSHTDTQYF; V: TRBV11-2; D: -; length: 11; J: TRBJ2-3
CDR3: CASSQGIVGELFF; V: TRBV14; D: -; length: 13; J: TRBJ2-2
CDR3: CASSPEDRGLYNEQFF; V: TRBV4-1; D: -; length: 16; J: TRBJ2-1
CDR3: CASSPRGQGRQPQHF; V: TRBV19; D: TRBD1; length: 15; J: TRBJ1-5
CDR3: CASSVQGDSTDTQYF; V: TRBV9; D: TRBD1; length: 15; J: TRBJ2-3
CDR3: CASSWTSANTGELFF; V: TRBV5-4; D: TRBD2; length: 15; J: TRBJ2-2
CDR3: CASSVPSSAQNTGELFF; V: TRBV9; D: -; length: 17; J: TRBJ2-2
CDR3: CASSPYRETQYF; V: TRBV13; D: -; length: 12; J: TRBJ2-5
CDR3: CAGGAVNPLNTEAFF; V: TRBV2; D: -; length: 15; J: TRBJ1-1
CDR3: CASSLGAGSSYEQYF; V: TRBV27; D: -; length: 15; J: -